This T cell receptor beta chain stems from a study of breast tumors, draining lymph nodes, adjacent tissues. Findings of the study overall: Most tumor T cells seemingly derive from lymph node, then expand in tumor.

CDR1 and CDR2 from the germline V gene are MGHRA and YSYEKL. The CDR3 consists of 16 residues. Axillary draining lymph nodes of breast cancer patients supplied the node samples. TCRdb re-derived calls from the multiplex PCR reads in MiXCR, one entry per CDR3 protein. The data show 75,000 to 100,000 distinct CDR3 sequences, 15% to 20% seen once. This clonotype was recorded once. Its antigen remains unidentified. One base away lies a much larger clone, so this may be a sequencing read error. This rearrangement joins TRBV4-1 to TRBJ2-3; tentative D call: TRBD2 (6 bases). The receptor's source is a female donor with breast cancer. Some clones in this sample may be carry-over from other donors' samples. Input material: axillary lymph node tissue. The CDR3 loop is CASSQDIGFSGDTQYF. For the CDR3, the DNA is TGTGCCAGCAGCCAAGATATAGGGTTCAGCGGGGATACGCAGTATTTT.